Below are 2 T cell receptor beta chains sequenced from a single sample in a study of glioma-infiltrating T cells after dendritic cell vaccination. Sequencing was performed with immunoSEQ multiplex PCR; in TCRdb, only in-frame clones are kept and a portion is missing. The sample has approximately 85,000 clones, about 85% seen once. Time point specified: after dendritic cell vaccination, including at tumor progression/relapse. The sample consisted of blood, taken after dendritic cell vaccination. All receptors derive from a human donor with glioblastoma.

The CDR3 DNA follows: TGCGCCAGCAGCACAGGACCGAGCTCCTACGAGCAGTACTTC. The encoded protein is CASSTGPSSYEQYF. The chain recombines TRBV5-1 with TRBJ2-7; possible D gene TRBD1, 5 bases. Germline lookup yields CDR1 SGHRS and CDR2 YFSETQ. This CDR3 is 14 amino acids long. Trimming stripped 4 bases from V and 0 bases from J, with 11 bases between.

The rearrangement links TRBV29-1 to TRBJ1-2; a weak D match, TRBD1 (5 bases). CDR1 is SQVTM, CDR2 ANQGSEA, per germline. Trimming pared 5 bases from V and 0 bases from J, leaving 16 bases between. This CDR3 is built from 15 residues. In DNA, the CDR3 is TGCAGCGTTCGGCCTGCTGACAGAACTAACTATGGCTACACCTTC. Translation: CSVRPADRTNYGYTF.